The entry below gives a single T cell receptor (beta chain) sequence along with its context. Its target is not known. These data belong to a study of PD-1 blockade in classical Hodgkin lymphoma. Study-level findings and limits: By cycle point C4D1, TCR diversity had risen significantly in CD4+ cells (but not CD8+ cells). Patients with a complete response exhibited baseline diversity comparable to newly diagnosed patients.

Each patient relapsed following autologous stem cell transplantation, and prior brentuximab vedotin exposure differed. Sequenced by immunoSEQ multiplex PCR; TCRdb stores in-frame clones only, minus some. The sample includes 6,000 to 8,500 clones, roughly four fifths of them seen just once. This sequence originates from a human donor with classical Hodgkin lymphoma. The sample here was peripheral blood mononuclear cells (PBMCs), taken before the second cycle of nivolumab.

This CDR3 is CASSLARVQTYEQYF. CDR3 nucleotide sequence: TGTGCCAGCAGCTTAGCCAGGGTCCAAACCTACGAGCAGTACTTC. The chain recombines TRBV7-8 with TRBJ2-7; possible D gene TRBD1, 5 bases. This CDR3 has 15 amino acids. Germline lookup yields CDR1 SGHVS and CDR2 FQNEAQ. V lost 0 bases and J lost 2, with 11 bases in between. Full variable domain (rest looked up from reference TRBV7-8 and TRBJ2-7): GAGVSQSPRYKVAKRGQDVALRCDPISGHVSLFWYQQALGQGPEFLTYFQNEAQLDKSGLPSDRFFAERPEGSVSTLKIQRTQQEDSAVYLCASSLARVQTYEQYFGPGTRLTVT.